This T cell receptor (beta chain) comes out of a study of regulatory T cells in long-lasting Graves disease. The authors built TCR beta libraries using iRepertoire HTBI primers and Arm-PCR of CDR3 regions. Each CDR3 protein gets one entry after TCRdb re-called the multiplex PCR reads with MiXCR. Here the sample spans some 410,000 distinct CDR3 sequences, about a sixth being singletons. This clonotype has more than one count but fewer than ten. Time point noted: newly diagnosed GD, antithyroid drugs for less than 3 months. RNA isolated from PBMCs was used to make the TCR library. The same specimen was also included in a second study, on T cells in Graves' hyperthyroidism and ophthalmopathy. That investigation notes: In simple terms, a model built on 13 V-J features told ophthalmopathy apart from stable hyperthyroidism. Before onset, ophthalmopathy was predicted by the model a median 6.5 months earlier.

The sequence derives from a woman aged 25 to 39 with Graves disease. The sample consisted of peripheral blood mononuclear cells (PBMCs), taken at new diagnosis, from a patient treated with antithyroid drugs.

CDR3 sequence (DNA): TGTGCCACTTTGACTAGAAACACCGGGGAGCTGTTTTTT. Its translation: CATLTRNTGELFF. The V and J genes are TRBV27 and TRBJ2-2; a weak D match, TRBD2 (6 bases). Trimming took off 10 bases at V and 2 bases at J, with 11 bases between the two ends. CDR3 length equals 13 residues. Germline assignment: CDR1 MNHEY and CDR2 SMNVEV (reference sequence).